The 2 T cell receptor beta chains given below trace back to one sample, sequenced in a study of patients and donors after allogeneic stem cell transplantation. A single record per CDR3 protein comes from TCRdb applying MiXCR to the RT-PCR reads. In the table there are just over 55,000 distinct CDR3 sequences, about an eighth of which are singletons. Sequencing used blood, either unsorted or a sorted T cell fraction (not recorded which). The receptors were sampled from a human donor who was either an allogeneic HSCT recipient or a stem cell or donor lymphocyte infusion donor (not recorded which). It is not recorded whose cells these are; they may come from a transplant donor.

A few counts support this clonotype. The V gene is TRBV12-3 or TRBV12-4, the J gene TRBJ2-7, with 16 positions matching TRBD2. V dropped 6 bases and J dropped 4; count of bases not matched to a gene: 6. This CDR3 contains 16 residues. Written as DNA, the CDR3 is TGTGCCAGCAGACCGGGACTAGCGGGAGGGCTATACGAGCAGTACTTC. Translated: CASRPGLAGGLYEQYF.

Many counts were recorded for this clonotype. The genes are TRBV27 and TRBJ2-5; D remains unclear. Germline CDR1 is MNHEY and CDR2 is SMNVEV (reference sequence). The CDR3 extends over 13 amino acids. The ends were cut back, 6 bases at V and 0 bases at J, with 8 bases in the middle. Here the CDR3 reads CASSPPDQETQYF. DNA for the CDR3: TGTGCCAGCAGCCCCCCGGACCAAGAGACCCAGTACTTC.